This T cell receptor (beta chain) was sequenced in a study of cytomegalovirus exposure and HLA in healthy donors (TCRdb year 2017). With regard to the full study: In an earlier analysis of several hundred of the donors, 276 Gb of sequence data and some 100 million unique TCR beta sequences from about 179 million T cells were reported. An early release covering 550 to 700 HLA-typed donors comprised roughly 300 gigabases of sequencing data and tens of millions of unique TCR sequences. Along with the roughly 670-subject first cohort, a separate validation cohort of over 90 different subjects was used. In a later genetic analysis, genome-wide SNP genotypes for about three fifths of the roughly 670 donors were used, and that subset was treated as a discovery cohort. HLA typing included class I and class II loci at four-digit resolution. Among a few hundred genotyped donors of the cohort, an average of around 240,000 unique TCR beta nucleotide sequences were sequenced per donor, 15% to 20% of them non-productive. The study aimed to test whether signatures of past pathogen exposure could be identified by cataloging public T cell receptors. Four to six DR-DQ haplotypes were handled as single units for association and clustering, since linkage in the cohort was strong. The genetic ancestry cluster associated with self-reported Caucasian donors included about 81% of the 398 genotyped donors. The study combined high-throughput TCR immunosequencing, statistical association of individual TCRs with disease status, and machine learning to predict cytomegalovirus infection status. The number of donors typed differed by locus, with about 629-630 for A, B, C, DRB1 and DQB1, 522 for DQA1, some 570 for DPA1, and some 440 for DPB1. All discovery cohort repertoires had been generated using a single sequencing platform. In an earlier analysis of 587 of the donors, high-throughput TCR beta sequencing was used to judge whether each TCR beta V gene segment behaved as functional or pseudogenic. The later analysis used no new phenotypic data to find candidate immune exposures, relying instead on TCR beta sequences and their occurrence across donors. A later analysis re-analyzed previously published TCR beta repertoires from 650 to 800 donors and added high-resolution HLA genotyping to study TCR occurrence patterns. Using immunosequencing, the study profiled T cell repertoires from around 680 subjects and related those repertoires to cytomegalovirus serostatus. Donor age, sex, ethnicity and CMV serostatus were collected together with the repertoire data.

Libraries came from the immunoSEQ multiplex PCR assay. The multiplex PCR relied on a mix of 60 forward primers for TCR Vbeta segments and 13 reverse primers for TCR Jbeta segments. The CDR3 region of rearranged TCR beta genes was amplified from genomic DNA with a multiplex PCR assay. The amplified TCR beta libraries were sequenced on the Illumina HiSeq System as 87-base-pair reads. The authors' analysis ran thus. In a later analysis, 80 million or so unique TCR beta chains were counted across the approximately 620 repertoires, and roughly 10 million of these chains were shared by at least two donors. To remove PCR and sequencing errors, raw reads were error-corrected and collapsed into unique sequences using a nearest-neighbor algorithm that merged closely related sequences. To assign V, D and J gene segments, CDR3 sequences were aligned to IMGT reference sequences. For a sequence to be retained, at least a six-nucleotide match to both a V gene segment and a J gene segment was required. A rearrangement was called productive if the CDR3 had no stop codons and remained in frame with V and J, and every other rearrangement was called non-productive. CDR3 was defined by IMGT convention, running from the second conserved V-encoded cysteine to the conserved J-encoded phenylalanine. The earlier analysis of about 590 of the donors excluded sequences that lacked an unambiguous match to a single V gene segment. In an earlier analysis of 450 to 700 of the donors, V segments were called functional above 56.7% productive rearrangements and were called segregating when the between-donor standard deviation exceeded 5%. To diagnose cytomegalovirus status from the catalog of TCR beta chain sequences, a statistical classification framework was built. V and J gene assignment, in a later analysis, came from comparing TCR nucleotide sequences with IMGT/GENE-DB human TR gene sequences. Using the TCRdist pipeline, a later analysis assigned CDR3 sequences along with most-parsimonious VDJ recombination scenarios. In a later analysis, each TCR beta chain was defined by its CDR3 amino acid sequence together with its V-gene family, and reads without a unique V-gene family were excluded. To address suspected cross-contamination and a sequencing artifact, a later analysis removed approximately 600 highly shared, low-generation-probability nucleotide sequences. For each public chain, a later analysis derived a clonal expansion index from normalized ranks of inferred template counts within each repertoire. A later analysis computed generation probabilities with a VDJ recombination model fitted to out-of-frame rearrangements, and checked the results against IGoR. Hypergeometric tests were used in a later analysis to score TCR-TCR, TCR-HLA and TCR-CMV co-occurrence, with a repertoire-size bias correction applied to the TCR pairs. False discovery rates were estimated in a later analysis by permuting HLA or CMV assignments 20 times. A later analysis grouped co-occurring TCRs with DBSCAN, adding TCRdist sequence similarity when clustering within HLA-allele-positive subsets. Repertoires with fewer than 30,000 or more than 120,000 public chains, plus five repertoires with anomalous nucleotide sharing, were excluded from co-occurrence clustering. In TCRdb, the immuneACCESS table is reduced to in-frame sequences with V and J assigned. These tables do not hold every clone; where another copy was compared, an unresolved V gene accounts for under half, and the others remain unexplained. The V and J calls and clone size are taken from that table; D and trimming were inferred from the DNA. This sample gives about 110,000 clones in total; around 80% of them show up just once. Around 5% of the sample is taken by the ten largest.

Paper-wide results and their limitations: A total of roughly 160 TCR beta chains were listed by the study as associated with cytomegalovirus. Several of the top co-occurrence clusters appeared to be linked to parvovirus B19, influenza, CMV and Epstein-Barr virus, according to a later analysis. The 87-base-pair reads could not distinguish some IMGT-functional V segments, including TRBV6-2 and TRBV6-3, so those segments were excluded. A later analysis found that most CMV-associated TCR beta chains appeared HLA-restricted, with HLA associations seemingly driven largely by CMV exposure. A later analysis found that HLA-associated TCR beta chains were more clonally expanded and had lower generation probabilities than equally common non-associated chains. A later genetic analysis reported fewer N-insertions in productive TCRs among donors in an Asian-associated ancestry cluster than the roughly 620-donor mean. CMV serostatus was the only immune exposure information available for the cohort. Because counts were too low, roughly 18 rarely observed V segments, including chromosome 9 orphons, were left out of the earlier analysis of about 620 of the donors. Only TCR beta chains were sequenced in this cohort, and the absence of alpha or paired-chain data limited detectable features. Strong co-occurrence of HLA alleles, especially DR and DQ, made assigning TCR associations to individual alleles difficult. A group of highly shared sequence variants was considered likely to be a technical artifact of the sequencing pipeline. The classifier was reported to diagnose cytomegalovirus status with high specificity and sensitivity in both the original cohort and the validation cohort. It was suggested by the authors that the approach could potentially be generalized to other disease states and immunological phenotypes. An association between a missense DCLRE1C variant and V-gene and J-gene trimming of TCR beta chains was found in a later genetic analysis and replicated in an independent cohort. A further reported finding was that TCR beta sequences accurately predicted the HLA-A and HLA-B alleles for most subjects in the first cohort. In a later analysis, the rate of TCR association differed among HLA loci, with DRB1 alleles having the most associated TCRs and HLA-C alleles having the fewest. A later analysis associated around 16,000 TCR beta sequences with specific HLA alleles at a false discovery rate of 0.05. While some public TCRs were present in many individuals, most TCR sequences turned up only very rarely across donors. HLA typing was unavailable for some donors at each locus, so association tests used only the typed subset. In vitro tests confirmed that three of the cytomegalovirus-associated TCR beta chains recognize cytomegalovirus antigens. Sequencing depth was assumed to be roughly uniform across donors in the presence/absence analyses, though that assumption may not hold. Correlated functional status among segregating V segments might reflect linkage disequilibrium, but an unknown experimental factor could not be ruled out. In an earlier analysis of some 640 of the donors, most TCR beta V segments were observed in productive rearrangements about 90% or about 30% of the time, broadly matching IMGT annotations.

The cohort was made up of approximately 700 healthy bone marrow donors. At the time of sampling, every cohort member was nominally healthy, though immune exposures that went unrecorded were likely present. The donor was CMV seropositive and belonged to the group of some 290 seropositive cohort members. A peripheral blood sample was collected from each donor, and TCR beta sequencing was performed on peripheral blood mononuclear cells. Genomic DNA extraction from the blood cell samples was performed with the Qiagen DNeasy Blood Extraction Kit. This clone was found a few times. The target of this receptor is not known. Per-base qualities were not stored, and no clone one base away is much larger. Looking up the germline V gene yields CDR1 MNHEY and CDR2 SVGAGI. V is pared back by 0 bases and J by 0 bases, with 8 bases lying between the germline termini. Including cysteine and phenylalanine, the CDR3 has 15 amino acids. The CDR3 DNA has 45 bases and is translated from base 1.

This TCR derives from a female donor in good health and CMV-seropositive. The sample taken for sequencing was PBMCs. This receptor chain uses TRBV6-5 and TRBJ1-1, with the D gene not clear enough to name. The DNA is TGTGCCAGCAGTTACTCGATAACGGTGAACACTGAAGCTTTCTTT. Translated, it reads CASSYSITVNTEAFF.